A selection of T cell receptor beta chains follows, all from one sample in a study of vaccination effects on CD4 cells after COVID-19. Antigens for these TCRs are unknown. Assay used: immunoSEQ multiplex PCR; TCRdb lists only in-frame clones, some missing. The repertoire consists of under 40,000 clones, with around 70% occurring once and the leading ten covering 9.5% to 15%. Sequences were derived from CD4+ T cells from PBMCs cultured with HCoV-229E spike peptides, sampled after COVID-19 vaccination. These receptors all come from a human donor who received a COVID-19 vaccine. Each CDR3 is given with its conserved first and last residue. The D gene is left open where the match is weak. Not all rows give a size; the values are once, few, many and, for expanded clones, a class.

J | size | D | V | CDR3 | DNA
TRBJ2-5 | - | TRBD2 | TRBV18 | CASSAQTGTNQETQYF | TGTGCCAGCTCAGCCCAAACCGGGACTAACCAAGAGACCCAGTACTTC
TRBJ1-2 | - | TRBD1 | TRBV18 | CASSPGQGEYGYTF | TGTGCCAGCTCACCCGGACAGGGAGAATATGGCTACACCTTC
TRBJ1-1 | - | - | TRBV27 | CASSYRENTEAFF | TGTGCCAGCAGTTACAGGGAGAACACTGAAGCTTTCTTT
TRBJ2-2 | few | TRBD2 | TRBV7-6 | CASSLVGTSGGLLTGELFF | TGTGCCAGCAGCTTAGTAGGAACTAGCGGGGGGCTCCTCACCGGGGAGCTGTTTTTT
TRBJ2-2 | - | - | TRBV6-5 | CATRFSDTGELFF | TGTGCCACCCGGTTCAGCGACACCGGGGAGCTGTTTTTT
TRBJ1-2 | - | - | TRBV7-9 | CASSLGPANYGYTF | TGTGCCAGCAGCTTAGGCCCGGCGAACTATGGCTACACCTTC
TRBJ2-7 | - | - | TRBV11-2 | CASRGDSYEQYF | TGTGCCAGCAGGGGAGACTCCTACGAGCAGTACTTC
TRBJ2-3 | few | TRBD1 | TRBV6-5 | CASCRDRVADTQYF | TGTGCCAGCTGTAGGGACAGGGTCGCAGATACGCAGTATTTT
TRBJ2-1 | - | TRBD2 | TRBV6-5 | CASSYSSSGGDNEQFF | TGTGCCAGCAGTTACTCATCTAGCGGGGGGGACAATGAGCAGTTCTTC
TRBJ2-5 | - | - | TRBV5-1 | CASSLTRETQYF | TGCGCCAGCAGCTTGACGAGGGAGACCCAGTACTTC
TRBJ2-3 | - | TRBD2 | TRBV2 | CASSLQGTTSTDTQYF | TGTGCCAGCAGTTTACAAGGGACTACTAGCACAGATACGCAGTATTTT
TRBJ2-5 | - | - | TRBV13 | CASSLGHPPETQYF | TGTGCCAGCAGCTTAGGCCACCCTCCGGAGACCCAGTACTTC
TRBJ1-6 | few | - | TRBV7-9 | CASAQQGQVGSPLHF | TGTGCCAGCGCCCAGCAGGGGCAAGTTGGATCACCCCTCCACTTT
TRBJ2-5 | - | TRBD2 | TRBV3-1/TRBV3-2 | CASSQDTGGQETQYF | TGTGCCAGCAGCCAAGATACGGGGGGTCAGGAGACCCAGTACTTC
TRBJ2-7 | - | - | TRBV10-1 | CASSRSPLPYEQYF | TGCGCCAGCAGCAGGAGTCCGTTACCCTACGAGCAGTACTTC
TRBJ2-5 | few | TRBD1 | TRBV5-1 | CASSPGQGETQYF | TGCGCCAGCAGCCCAGGACAGGGGGAGACCCAGTACTTC
TRBJ2-7 | - | - | TRBV9 | CASSVGTEGYEQYF | TGTGCCAGCAGCGTAGGGACCGAAGGCTACGAGCAGTACTTC
TRBJ1-2 | - | TRBD1 | TRBV6-6 | CASINRTGAYGYTF | TGTGCCAGCATCAACAGGACAGGAGCCTATGGCTACACCTTC
TRBJ2-7 | - | TRBD1 | TRBV27 | CASSSRVQGSGREQYF | TGTGCCAGCAGTTCCCGGGTACAGGGGTCAGGTCGGGAGCAGTACTTC
TRBJ1-2 | - | - | TRBV6-5 | CASSYSSQSYGYTF | TGTGCCAGCAGTTACTCGAGTCAGAGCTATGGCTACACCTTC
TRBJ2-7 | - | TRBD2 | TRBV5-6 | CASSLEQGTSGYEQYF | TGTGCCAGCAGCTTGGAACAAGGGACTAGCGGCTACGAGCAGTACTTC
TRBJ1-2 | - | - | TRBV12-3/TRBV12-4 | CASSSPVVGYTF | TGTGCCAGCAGCTCCCCGGTGGTTGGCTACACCTTC